The entry below describes one T cell receptor beta chain. TCRdb keeps only in-frame clones here, not all; method: immunoSEQ multiplex PCR. The table has about 27,000 clones, around 88% seen once. Trimming took off 5 bases at V and 4 bases at J, with 18 bases between the two ends. In germline, CDR1 is LNHNV, CDR2 YYDKDF (reference sequence). This CDR3 region has 15 residues. This sample stems from a study of PD-1 blockade in classical Hodgkin lymphoma. Each patient relapsed following autologous stem cell transplantation, and prior brentuximab vedotin exposure differed. The study isolated CD8+ T cells from thawed PBMCs by magnetic negative selection.

This rearrangement joins TRBV15 to TRBJ2-7, with D possibly being TRBD1 (7 bases). The sequencing here drew on CD8+ T cells from blood, taken at baseline. The TCR originated in a human donor with classical Hodgkin lymphoma. DNA of the CDR3: TGTGCCACCAGCGGCGCAGGGGGGAAACGTTACGAGCAGTACTTC. It yields the protein CATSGAGGKRYEQYF.